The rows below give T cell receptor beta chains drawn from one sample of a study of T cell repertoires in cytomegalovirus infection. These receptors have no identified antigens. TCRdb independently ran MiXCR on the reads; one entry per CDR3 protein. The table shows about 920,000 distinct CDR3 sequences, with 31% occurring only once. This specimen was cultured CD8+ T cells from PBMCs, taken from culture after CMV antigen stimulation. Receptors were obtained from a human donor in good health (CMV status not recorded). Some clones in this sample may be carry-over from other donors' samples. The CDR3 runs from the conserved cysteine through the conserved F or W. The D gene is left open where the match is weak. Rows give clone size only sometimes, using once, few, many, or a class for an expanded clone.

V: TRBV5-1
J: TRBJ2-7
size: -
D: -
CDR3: CASSWRDSAYEQYF
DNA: TGCGCCAGCAGCTGGAGGGACAGTGCCTACGAGCAGTACTTC

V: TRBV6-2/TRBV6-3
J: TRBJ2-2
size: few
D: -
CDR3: CASSLTLTGLAGELFF
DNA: TGTGCCAGCAGTCTAACCCTGACAGGTCTCGCCGGGGAGCTGTTTTTT

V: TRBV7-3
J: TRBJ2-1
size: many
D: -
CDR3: CASSQSGPPYNEQFF
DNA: TGTGCCAGCAGCCAGAGCGGGCCCCCCTACAATGAGCAGTTCTTC

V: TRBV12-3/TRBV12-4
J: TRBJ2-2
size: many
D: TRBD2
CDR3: CASRGGAGELFF
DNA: TGTGCCAGCAGGGGAGGGGCCGGGGAGCTGTTTTTT

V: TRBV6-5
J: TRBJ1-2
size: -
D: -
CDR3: CASIMGGSEGYTF
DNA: TGTGCCAGCATAATGGGGGGGTCAGAGGGCTACACCTTC

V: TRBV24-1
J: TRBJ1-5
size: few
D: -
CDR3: CATSGRTYSNQPQHF
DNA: TGTGCCACCAGTGGTAGGACTTATAGCAATCAGCCCCAGCATTTT

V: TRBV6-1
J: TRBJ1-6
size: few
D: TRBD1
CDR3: CASSSLRDRGEKYNSPLHF
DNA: TGTGCCAGCAGTTCGCTCCGGGACAGGGGAGAAAAATATAATTCACCCCTCCACTTT

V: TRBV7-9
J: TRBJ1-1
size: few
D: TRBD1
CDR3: CASSLGRGIVEAFF
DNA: TGTGCCAGCAGCTTAGGCAGGGGGATTGTTGAAGCTTTCTTT

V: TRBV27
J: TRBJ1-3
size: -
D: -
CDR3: CASNNHGGKGHLRNTIYF
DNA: TGTGCCAGCAATAACCATGGGGGCAAGGGCCACCTCCGAAACACCATATATTTT

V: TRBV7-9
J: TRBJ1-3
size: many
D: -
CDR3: CASSLALLRRNSGNTIYF
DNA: TGTGCCAGCAGCTTAGCGCTGCTCCGGAGAAACTCTGGAAACACCATATATTTT

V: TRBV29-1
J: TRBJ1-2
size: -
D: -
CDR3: CSVAGETF
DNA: TGCAGCGTTGCTGGGGAAACCTTC

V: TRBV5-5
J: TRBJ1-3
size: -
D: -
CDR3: CVSSLDPGFSGNTIYF
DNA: TGTGTCAGCAGCTTGGATCCAGGTTTCTCTGGAAACACCATATATTTT

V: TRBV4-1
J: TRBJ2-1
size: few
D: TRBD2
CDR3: CASSQDPSGGGHEQFF
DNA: TGCGCCAGCAGCCAAGATCCTAGCGGGGGGGGCCATGAGCAGTTCTTC

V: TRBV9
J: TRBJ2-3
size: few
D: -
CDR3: CASSPLGGRDTQYF
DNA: TGTGCCAGCAGCCCGCTGGGGGGTCGGGATACGCAGTATTTT

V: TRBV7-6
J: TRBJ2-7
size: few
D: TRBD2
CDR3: CASSLITSGDHEQYF
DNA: TGTGCCAGCAGCTTGATAACTAGCGGGGACCACGAGCAGTACTTC

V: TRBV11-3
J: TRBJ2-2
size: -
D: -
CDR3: CASSSPEGNTGELFF
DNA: TGTGCCAGCAGCTCGCCCGAGGGTAACACCGGGGAGCTGTTTTTT

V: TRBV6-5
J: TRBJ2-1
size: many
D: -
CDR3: CASSLHNEQFF
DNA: TGTGCCAGCAGCTTGCACAATGAGCAGTTCTTC

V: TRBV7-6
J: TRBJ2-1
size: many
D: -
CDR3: CASSLDVSSYNEQFF
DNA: TGTGCCAGCAGCTTAGACGTTAGCTCCTACAATGAGCAGTTCTTC

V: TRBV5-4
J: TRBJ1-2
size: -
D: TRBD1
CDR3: CASSWGTGVLGYTF
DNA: TGTGCCAGCAGCTGGGGGACAGGAGTTTTAGGCTACACCTTC

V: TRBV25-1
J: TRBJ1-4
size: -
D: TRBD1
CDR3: CASSEFGTATNEKLFF
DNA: TGTGCCAGCAGTGAATTCGGGACAGCAACTAATGAAAAACTGTTTTTT

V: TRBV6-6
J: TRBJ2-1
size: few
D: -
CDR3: CASSYPAMGNNEQFF
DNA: TGTGCCAGCAGTTACCCGGCTATGGGGAACAATGAGCAGTTCTTC

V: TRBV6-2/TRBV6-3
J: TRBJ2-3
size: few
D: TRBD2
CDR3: CASSILAGFSDTQYF
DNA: TGTGCCAGCAGTATCTTAGCGGGGTTTTCAGATACGCAGTATTTT

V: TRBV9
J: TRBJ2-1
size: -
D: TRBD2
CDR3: CASSAGRDEQFF
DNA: TGTGCCAGCAGCGCGGGGAGGGATGAGCAGTTCTTC

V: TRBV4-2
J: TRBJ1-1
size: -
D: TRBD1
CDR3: CASRTDRGNTEAFF
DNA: TGTGCCAGCAGAACGGACAGGGGGAACACTGAAGCTTTCTTT

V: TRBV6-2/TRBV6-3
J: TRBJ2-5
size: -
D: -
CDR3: CASSYSFRTPDAETQYF
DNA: TGTGCCAGCAGTTACTCGTTTCGGACTCCCGACGCCGAGACCCAGTACTTC

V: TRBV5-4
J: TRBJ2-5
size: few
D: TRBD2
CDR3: CASSPEAGVAGVEETQYF
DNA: TGTGCCAGCAGCCCGGAGGCCGGAGTAGCGGGGGTGGAAGAGACCCAGTACTTC

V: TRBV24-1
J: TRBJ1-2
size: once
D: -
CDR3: CATSDPDDYGYTF
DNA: TGTGCCACCAGTGACCCGGACGACTATGGCTACACCTTC

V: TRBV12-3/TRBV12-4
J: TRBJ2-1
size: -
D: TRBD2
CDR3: CASSFFEAGGPLSYNEQFF
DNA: TGTGCCAGCAGTTTCTTTGAGGCGGGGGGGCCGCTCTCCTACAATGAGCAGTTCTTC

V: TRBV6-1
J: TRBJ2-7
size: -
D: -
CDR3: CASSVISYEQYF
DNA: TGTGCCAGCAGTGTGATCTCCTACGAGCAGTACTTC

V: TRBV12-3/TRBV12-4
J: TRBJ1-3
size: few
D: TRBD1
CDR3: CASSHDRGGNTIYF
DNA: TGTGCCAGCAGCCATGACAGGGGTGGAAACACCATATATTTT